The clone carrying this T cell receptor (beta chain) was seen a handful of times. What it binds is unknown. This CDR3 region has 15 residues. Trimming removed 2 bases from V and 5 bases from J; junction bases left unmatched: 5. The investigators amplified TCR beta CDR3 regions from RNA transcripts. TCR CDR3 regions were first amplified by RT-PCR with HTBI primers. MiXCR, run by TCRdb on the multiplex PCR reads, gives a single entry per CDR3 protein. The sample gives around 300,000 distinct CDR3 sequences, approximately 20% of which show up once; roughly 60% is in the top ten. PBMCs were sourced from less than 12 ml fresh peripheral blood. The sample belongs to a study of T cells in Graves' hyperthyroidism and ophthalmopathy. About the research overall: Upon initial diagnosis and before any treatment, peripheral blood was collected.

Study-wide points: Ophthalmopathy stood apart from stable hyperthyroidism in a 13 V-J model. Most thyroid clonotypes expanded above 0.001 appeared in blood too.

This clonotype originated in a man aged 25 to 45 with Graves' ophthalmopathy. The chain recombines TRBV12-3 or TRBV12-4 with TRBJ2-1; 8 nucleotides line up with TRBD2. The sequenced sample was blood. The CDR3 sequence is CASSLFAGGHNEQFF. The CDR3 bases are TGTGCCAGCAGTTTATTTGCGGGAGGCCACAATGAGCAGTTCTTC.